A selection of T cell receptor beta chains follows, all from one sample in a study of OX40 agonist ivuxolimab in advanced cancers. TCRdb keeps only in-frame clones here, not all; method: immunoSEQ multiplex PCR. Counted here are about 45,000 clones, 86% occurring once; the ten biggest clones make up 10% to 15%. Specimen: CD4+ or CD8+ T cells sorted from blood, collected in a trial of the OX40 agonist ivuxolimab. The receptors stem from an adult with an advanced solid tumor such as melanoma, head and neck, liver or kidney cancer. The CDR3 runs from the conserved cysteine through the conserved F or W. The D gene is left open where the match is weak. Expanded clones are given a class, and other clones once, few, many or no size at all.

J	size	V	D	CDR3	DNA
TRBJ2-7	-	TRBV19	TRBD2	CASGEGRFYEQYF	TGTGCCAGTGGGGAGGGCAGATTCTACGAGCAGTACTTC
TRBJ1-5	-	TRBV6-5	-	CASSQVNQPQHF	TGTGCCAGCAGTCAGGTCAATCAGCCCCAGCATTTT
TRBJ1-3	-	TRBV10-1	-	CASSDSGLPGDTIYF	TGCGCCAGCAGCGACTCAGGGCTTCCAGGGGACACCATATATTTT
TRBJ2-5	-	TRBV7-9	-	CASSIPDAGGQETQYF	TGTGCCAGCAGCATCCCGGACGCCGGGGGCCAAGAGACCCAGTACTTC
TRBJ2-1	once	TRBV18	TRBD2	CASSPPVGLVLPSSYNEQFF	TGTGCCAGCTCACCACCGGTGGGACTAGTACTACCGAGCTCCTACAATGAGCAGTTCTTC
TRBJ1-1	few	TRBV19	-	CASRSIRDAFEAFF	TGTGCCAGTAGGTCGATTCGGGACGCATTTGAAGCTTTCTTT
TRBJ1-2	-	TRBV4-2	-	CASSQDNVILTDLSYGYTF	TGTGCCAGCAGCCAAGATAATGTAATCTTAACAGATCTATCCTATGGCTACACCTTC
TRBJ2-5	-	TRBV29-1	-	CSLGGPPETQYF	TGCAGCCTTGGGGGGCCACCAGAGACCCAGTACTTC
TRBJ2-3	-	TRBV10-3	-	CAAYQEITDTQYF	TGTGCCGCCTACCAGGAGATCACAGATACGCAGTATTTT
TRBJ2-2	-	TRBV4-1	-	CASSPGLNTGELFF	TGCGCCAGCAGCCCTGGACTCAACACCGGGGAGCTGTTTTTT
TRBJ2-7	-	TRBV19	-	CASSIILAHFHEQYF	TGTGCCAGTAGCATCATTTTAGCCCATTTCCACGAGCAGTACTTC
TRBJ2-7	-	TRBV27	-	CASRPDGTWIYEQYF	TGTGCCAGCCGCCCAGATGGGACTTGGATCTACGAGCAGTACTTC
TRBJ2-2	-	TRBV1	-	CTSSRRVGVTGELFF	TGCACCAGCAGCCGCAGGGTTGGGGTCACCGGGGAGCTGTTTTTT
TRBJ2-7	-	TRBV13	-	CASNPVGTSYEQYF	TGTGCCAGCAACCCTGTGGGGACCTCCTACGAGCAGTACTTC
TRBJ1-4	-	TRBV19	-	CASSTAPGEKLFF	TGTGCCAGTAGTACGGCACCTGGTGAAAAACTGTTTTTT
TRBJ1-1	-	TRBV14	-	CASSQEENTEAFF	TGTGCCAGCAGCCAAGAAGAGAACACTGAAGCTTTCTTT
TRBJ1-2	-	TRBV19	TRBD1	CASSPTGTGVGYTF	TGTGCCAGTAGTCCGACCGGGACAGGGGTGGGCTACACCTTC
TRBJ2-7	-	TRBV7-8	TRBD1	CASSSQGASSYEQYF	TGTGCCAGCAGCTCACAGGGGGCCAGCTCCTACGAGCAGTACTTC
TRBJ1-2	once	TRBV11-1	-	CASSLAPPGPAHNYGYTF	TGTGCCAGCAGCTTGGCCCCCCCGGGTCCCGCTCATAACTATGGCTACACCTTC
TRBJ1-2	-	TRBV10-3	-	CAIRDGHLNGYTF	TGTGCCATCAGGGACGGACACTTGAATGGCTACACCTTC
TRBJ2-5	-	TRBV7-9	-	CAGGMGQVGSQYF	TGTGCAGGAGGTATGGGGCAAGTCGGGTCCCAGTACTTC